The rows below give T cell receptor beta chains drawn from one sample of a study of shared clonotypes between healthy human individuals. Sequencing used immunoSEQ multiplex PCR; TCRdb keeps in-frame clones, though not all of them. The table records some 680,000 clones, 73% of them present only once. The specimen was memory CD4+ T cells sorted from blood. These receptors were obtained from a woman under 40 in good health. The CDR3 runs from the conserved cysteine through the conserved F or W. The D gene is left open where the match is weak. Expanded clones get a size class; other rows say once, few or many, or leave the size out.

D	J	size	V	CDR3	DNA
TRBD1	TRBJ1-3	NA	TRBV19	CASTLTGTGLNTIYF	TGTGCCAGTACCCTGACCGGGACAGGATTAAACACCATATATTTT
TRBD2	TRBJ2-1	NA	TRBV6-6	CASRPSGTFYNEQFF	TGTGCCAGCAGACCCAGCGGGACCTTCTACAATGAGCAGTTCTTC
TRBD1	TRBJ2-5	NA	TRBV11-2	CASRGVGTGGRETQYF	TGTGCCAGCAGAGGCGTCGGGACAGGGGGCCGGGAGACCCAGTACTTC
NA	TRBJ1-3	NA	TRBV6-6	CASSYSSGGNTIYF	TGTGCCAGCAGTTACTCGTCAGGAGGAAACACCATATATTTT
TRBD2	TRBJ2-1	NA	TRBV11-2	CASSLTSGSSYNEQFF	TGTGCCAGCAGCTTGACTAGCGGGAGTTCCTACAATGAGCAGTTCTTC
NA	TRBJ1-5	few	TRBV28	CASSGGLGNQPQHF	TGTGCCAGCAGTGGGGGGTTAGGCAATCAGCCCCAGCATTTT
TRBD1	TRBJ1-4	NA	TRBV4-1	CASSQRQGGATNEKLFF	TGCGCCAGCAGCCAACGACAGGGTGGGGCAACTAATGAAAAACTGTTTTTT
NA	TRBJ2-1	NA	TRBV6-1	CASSTGLNSLGQFF	TGTGCCAGCAGTACCGGACTAAATAGTCTGGGGCAGTTCTTC
NA	TRBJ1-2	NA	TRBV28	CASTGQFNYGYTF	TGTGCCAGCACTGGACAGTTTAACTATGGCTACACCTTC
NA	TRBJ1-5	few	TRBV19	CASTIQGNQPQHF	TGTGCCAGTACTATACAGGGTAATCAGCCCCAGCATTTT
TRBD1	TRBJ2-7	NA	TRBV5-8	CASSIWDRVFYEQYF	TGTGCCAGCAGCATTTGGGACAGGGTGTTCTACGAGCAGTACTTC
NA	TRBJ2-7	NA	TRBV15	CATSRGGTHEQYF	TGTGCCACCAGCAGAGGAGGCACCCACGAGCAGTACTTC
NA	TRBJ1-2	NA	TRBV5-4	CASSLGGNYGYTF	TGTGCCAGCAGCTTGGGGGGTAACTATGGCTACACCTTC
TRBD2	TRBJ2-3	NA	TRBV10-3	CAISESAGTSGRFMSDTQYF	TGTGCCATCAGTGAGTCGGCGGGGACTAGCGGGAGGTTTATGTCAGATACGCAGTATTTT
TRBD2	TRBJ2-7	NA	TRBV19	CASSLRTSGRYEQYF	TGTGCCAGTAGTCTCCGGACTAGCGGGCGTTACGAGCAGTACTTC
TRBD1	TRBJ1-5	NA	TRBV6-5	CASRSGQGNQPQHF	TGTGCCAGCAGATCGGGACAGGGCAATCAGCCCCAGCATTTT
NA	TRBJ1-4	NA	TRBV30	CAWCGTNEKLFF	TGTGCCTGGTGTGGGACTAATGAAAAACTGTTTTTT
NA	TRBJ2-3	many	TRBV6-1	CAGGREPAADTQYF	TGTGCAGGGGGTAGGGAACCAGCGGCAGATACGCAGTATTTT
NA	TRBJ2-3	NA	TRBV7-9	CASSSSGTDTQYF	TGTGCCAGCAGCTCGTCCGGGACAGATACGCAGTATTTT
NA	TRBJ1-5	NA	TRBV28	CASSSLKQPQHF	TGTGCCAGCAGCTCCTTAAAACAGCCCCAGCATTTT
TRBD2	TRBJ2-1	few	TRBV30	CAWRGIGLAGNNEQFF	TGTGCCTGGAGAGGGATAGGGCTAGCGGGGAACAATGAGCAGTTCTTC
TRBD1	TRBJ1-1	NA	TRBV11-1	CASSSGQSTDRTEAFF	TGTGCCAGCAGCTCGGGACAGAGCACAGACCGGACTGAAGCTTTCTTT
NA	TRBJ2-3	few	TRBV5-1	CASSFERDTQYF	TGCGCCAGCAGCTTCGAGCGGGATACGCAGTATTTT
NA	TRBJ2-1	NA	TRBV7-9	CASSYGGTTPRYNEQFF	TGTGCCAGCAGCTATGGGGGGACAACCCCCCGTTACAATGAGCAGTTCTTC
NA	TRBJ2-7	once	TRBV27	CASSPRQGPYEQYF	TGTGCCAGCAGTCCCCGACAAGGCCCCTACGAGCAGTACTTC
NA	TRBJ1-2	NA	TRBV7-6	CASSFSGTLGYTF	TGTGCCAGCAGCTTCTCCGGGACATTAGGCTACACCTTC
NA	TRBJ2-3	NA	TRBV2	CASSNSLRGRTDTQYF	TGTGCCAGCAGCAATTCACTGCGCGGCCGCACAGATACGCAGTATTTT
TRBD2	TRBJ2-7	many	TRBV29-1	CSVETPLAGGNEQYF	TGCAGCGTTGAAACTCCGCTAGCGGGAGGGAACGAGCAGTACTTC
NA	TRBJ1-4	NA	TRBV6-5	CASRPRANEKLFF	TGTGCCAGCAGGCCACGAGCTAATGAAAAACTGTTTTTT
NA	TRBJ1-1	NA	TRBV4-1	CASSQPVRGTEAFF	TGCGCCAGCAGCCAGCCCGTACGGGGGACTGAAGCTTTCTTT
NA	TRBJ2-1	NA	TRBV5-1	CASSGDILSYNEQFF	TGCGCCAGCAGCGGTGATATTCTCTCCTACAATGAGCAGTTCTTC
NA	TRBJ2-7	NA	TRBV7-9	CASSLRSDNEQYF	TGTGCCAGCAGCCTGCGTTCCGATAACGAGCAGTACTTC
TRBD1	TRBJ1-1	NA	TRBV2	CASWTGSATEAFF	TGTGCCTCTTGGACAGGTTCCGCCACTGAAGCTTTCTTT
NA	TRBJ1-1	NA	TRBV5-4	CASSFDRRLNTEAFF	TGTGCCAGCAGCTTTGACAGGCGATTGAACACTGAAGCTTTCTTT
NA	TRBJ2-5	once	TRBV5-1	CASSLVGGVPQETQYF	TGCGCCAGCAGCTTGGTTGGGGGAGTCCCTCAAGAGACCCAGTACTTC
NA	TRBJ2-4	NA	TRBV28	CASSSAGTAAKNIQYF	TGTGCCAGCAGTTCGGCCGGGACGGCAGCCAAAAACATTCAGTACTTC
NA	TRBJ2-7	NA	TRBV6-6	CASSYGREVVYF	TGTGCCAGCAGTTACGGCAGGGAGGTGGTGTACTTC
NA	TRBJ2-1	NA	TRBV7-8	CASSLVGGRGTKEQFF	TGTGCCAGCAGCTTAGTTGGGGGGCGTGGGACGAAGGAACAGTTCTTC
TRBD2	TRBJ2-7	NA	TRBV29-1	CSAGRPSGSSYEQYF	TGCAGCGCCGGTCGTCCTAGCGGGAGCTCCTACGAGCAGTACTTC
NA	TRBJ1-2	few	TRBV19	CASGRGARGYTF	TGTGCCAGCGGACGGGGGGCAAGGGGCTACACCTTC
TRBD1	TRBJ2-5	NA	TRBV6-5	CASSYEPWTGQETQYF	TGTGCCAGCAGTTACGAACCCTGGACAGGCCAAGAGACCCAGTACTTC
TRBD1	TRBJ2-7	NA	TRBV13	CASTRGTGDYEQYF	TGTGCCAGCACACGAGGGACAGGGGACTACGAGCAGTACTTC
TRBD1	TRBJ1-2	many	TRBV28	CASSLGSGGLGYGYTF	TGTGCCAGCAGCCTGGGGTCAGGGGGCTTGGGCTATGGCTACACCTTC
NA	TRBJ2-5	many	TRBV19	CASSIAAVQETQYF	TGTGCCAGTAGTATAGCAGCGGTGCAAGAGACCCAGTACTTC
TRBD1	TRBJ1-2	NA	TRBV4-2	CASSQEGAGTGNYGYTF	TGTGCCAGCAGCCAAGAGGGGGCCGGGACAGGGAACTATGGCTACACCTTC
NA	TRBJ2-7	NA	TRBV14	CASSFRAPYEQYF	TGTGCCAGCAGCTTTCGGGCGCCCTACGAGCAGTACTTC
NA	TRBJ1-1	NA	TRBV19	CASNGTLNTEAFF	TGTGCCAGTAACGGGACCCTGAACACTGAAGCTTTCTTT
TRBD2	TRBJ2-7	NA	TRBV5-1	CASGYGTSGYEQYF	TGCGCCAGCGGATACGGGACTAGCGGGTACGAGCAGTACTTC